This paragraph reports one T cell receptor beta chain. Authors' processing steps: For the immunoSEQ data, sequences were junction-only without quality scores, so filtering differed. Profiled with immunoSEQ multiplex PCR; TCRdb holds only in-frame clones, not every one. From that table come the V and J calls and clone size; the DNA was used to work out D and trimming. The sample shows hundreds of thousands of clones, less than 80% of them seen only once. Trimming cost V 1 base and J 0 bases; bases outside gene matches: 5. The CDR3 has 18 amino acids. Germline V gene lookup returns CDR1 MGHRA and CDR2 YSYEKL. CD45RA+ naive and CD45RA-negative memory subsets were separated from CD4+ cells. The sample comes from a study of shared clonotypes between healthy human individuals. Study at large: Three CD4 naive, three CD4 memory, two CD8 naive and one CD8 memory plate were used per donor.

This receptor was identified in a woman aged 25-40 years in good health. Sequences were obtained from memory CD4+ T cells sorted from blood. Subset meaning: CD45RA-negative fraction. This sequence joins TRBV4-1 and TRBJ2-1, with 11 bases lining up with TRBD2. In nucleotides, the CDR3 is TGCGCCAGCAGCCAAGGACTAGCGGGGATAAGCTCCTACAATGAGCAGTTCTTC. It yields the protein CASSQGLAGISSYNEQFF.